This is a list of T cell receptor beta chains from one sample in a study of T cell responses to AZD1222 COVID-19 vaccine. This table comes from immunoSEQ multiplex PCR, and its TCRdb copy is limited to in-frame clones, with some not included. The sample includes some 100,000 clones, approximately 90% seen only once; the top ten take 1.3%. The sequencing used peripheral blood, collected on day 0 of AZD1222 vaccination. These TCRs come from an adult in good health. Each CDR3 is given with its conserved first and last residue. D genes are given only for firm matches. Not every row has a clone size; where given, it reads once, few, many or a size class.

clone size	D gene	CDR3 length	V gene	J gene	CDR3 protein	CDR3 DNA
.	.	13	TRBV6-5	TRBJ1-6	CASSPRGNSPLHF	TGTGCCAGCAGTCCCCGAGGGAATTCACCCCTCCACTTT
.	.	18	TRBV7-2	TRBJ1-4	CASSLVRGRLTRYEKLFF	TGTGCCAGCAGCTTAGTAAGGGGACGCCTTACAAGGTATGAAAAACTGTTTTTT
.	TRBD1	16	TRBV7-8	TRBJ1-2	CASSLDRGQGYYGYTF	TGTGCCAGCAGCTTAGACCGCGGACAGGGGTACTATGGCTACACCTTC
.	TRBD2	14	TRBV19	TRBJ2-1	CASRFSGAYNEQFF	TGTGCCAGTAGGTTTAGCGGGGCGTACAATGAGCAGTTCTTC
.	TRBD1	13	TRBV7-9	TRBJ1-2	CASSRTGADGYTF	TGTGCCAGCAGCCGGACAGGTGCTGATGGCTACACCTTC
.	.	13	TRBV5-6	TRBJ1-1	CASSLPEGVVAFF	TGTGCCAGCAGCTTGCCGGAGGGAGTTGTAGCTTTCTTT
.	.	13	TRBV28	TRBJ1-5	CASSDGGRQPQHF	TGTGCCAGCAGCGATGGGGGGAGGCAGCCCCAGCATTTT
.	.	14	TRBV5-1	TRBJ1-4	CASSLQGGEEKLFF	TGCGCCAGCAGCTTGCAGGGAGGAGAGGAAAAACTGTTTTTT
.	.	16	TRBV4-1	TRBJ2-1	CASSQGKGYTYNEQFF	TGCGCCAGCAGCCAAGGAAAGGGTTACACCTACAATGAGCAGTTCTTC
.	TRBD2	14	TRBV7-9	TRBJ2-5	CASSRLAGGETQYF	TGTGCCAGCAGTCGCCTAGCGGGGGGAGAGACCCAGTACTTC
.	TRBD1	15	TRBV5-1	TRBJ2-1	CASSGGTGTYNEQFF	TGCGCCAGCAGCGGCGGGACAGGGACCTACAATGAGCAGTTCTTC
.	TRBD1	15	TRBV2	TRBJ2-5	CASNPNRGAGETQYF	TGTGCCAGCAACCCGAACAGGGGAGCAGGGGAGACCCAGTACTTC
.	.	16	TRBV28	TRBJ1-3	CASSPQTGSSGNTIYF	TGTGCCAGCAGTCCTCAGACAGGATCCTCTGGAAACACCATATATTTT
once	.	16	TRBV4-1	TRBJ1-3	CASSQAFGPEGNTIYF	TGCGCCAGCAGCCAAGCTTTCGGACCGGAGGGAAACACCATATATTTT
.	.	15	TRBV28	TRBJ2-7	CASTSEFVESYEQYF	TGTGCCAGCACCTCCGAATTTGTGGAGTCCTACGAGCAGTACTTC
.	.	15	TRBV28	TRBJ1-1	CASSALLTEATEAFF	TGTGCCAGCAGTGCCTTACTAACTGAGGCAACTGAAGCTTTCTTT
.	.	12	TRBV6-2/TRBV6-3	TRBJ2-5	CASSYSGETQYF	TGTGCCAGCAGTTACTCGGGGGAGACCCAGTACTTC
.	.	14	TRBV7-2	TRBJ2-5	CASSLGRGSETQYF	TGTGCCAGCAGCTTAGGGAGAGGGTCGGAGACCCAGTACTTC
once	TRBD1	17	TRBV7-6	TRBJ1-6	CASSDRDSSFGISPLHF	TGTGCCAGCAGCGACCGGGACAGCTCCTTCGGAATTTCACCCCTCCACTTT
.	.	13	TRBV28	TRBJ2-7	CANIGGSTYEQYF	TGTGCCAACATAGGTGGTTCAACCTACGAGCAGTACTTC
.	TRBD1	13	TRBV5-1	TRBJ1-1	CASEEDREGEAFF	TGCGCCAGCGAGGAAGACAGGGAAGGTGAAGCTTTCTTT
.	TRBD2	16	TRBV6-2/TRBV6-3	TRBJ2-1	CASSRGSGVPYNEQFF	TGTGCCAGCAGCCGGGGGAGCGGGGTCCCCTACAATGAGCAGTTCTTC
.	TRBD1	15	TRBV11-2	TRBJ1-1	CASSFWDRLNTEAFF	TGTGCCAGCAGCTTCTGGGACAGATTAAACACTGAAGCTTTCTTT
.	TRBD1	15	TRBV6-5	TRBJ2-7	CASTRQGTGKYEQYF	TGTGCCAGCACCAGACAGGGGACAGGTAAATACGAGCAGTACTTC
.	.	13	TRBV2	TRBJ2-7	CASSWDLFYEQYF	TGTGCCAGCAGTTGGGACTTATTCTACGAGCAGTACTTC
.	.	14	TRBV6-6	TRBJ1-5	CASNQGHPGGPQHF	TGTGCCAGCAATCAGGGCCACCCCGGGGGGCCCCAGCATTTT
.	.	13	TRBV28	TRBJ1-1	CASIQFTATEAFF	TGTGCCAGCATTCAATTTACGGCCACTGAAGCTTTCTTT
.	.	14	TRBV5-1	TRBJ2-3	CASSFGSRADTQYF	TGCGCCAGCAGCTTTGGCTCCCGGGCAGATACGCAGTATTTT
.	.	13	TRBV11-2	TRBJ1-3	CASRESSGNTIYF	TGTGCCAGCAGAGAAAGCTCTGGAAACACCATATATTTT
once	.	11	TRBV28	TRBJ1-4	CASSLNEKLFF	TGTGCCAGCAGTTTAAACGAAAAACTGTTTTTT
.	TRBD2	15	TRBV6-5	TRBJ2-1	CASSYGLAGGNEQFF	TGTGCCAGCAGTTACGGCCTAGCGGGGGGGAATGAGCAGTTCTTC
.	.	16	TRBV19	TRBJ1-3	CASSINGGPTPGTIYF	TGTGCCAGTAGTATCAACGGGGGCCCGACTCCCGGCACCATATATTTT
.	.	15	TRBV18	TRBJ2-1	CASSPPGLSYNEQFF	TGTGCCAGCTCACCACCGGGACTCTCCTACAATGAGCAGTTCTTC
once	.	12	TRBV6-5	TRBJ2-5	CANRDEGKTQYF	TGTGCCAACCGGGATGAGGGGAAGACCCAGTACTTC
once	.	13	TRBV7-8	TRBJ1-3	CASSSATGNTIYF	TGTGCCAGCAGCTCCGCCACCGGAAACACCATATATTTT
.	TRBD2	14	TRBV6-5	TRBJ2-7	CASSTPSGVNEQYF	TGTGCCAGCAGTACCCCTAGCGGGGTTAACGAGCAGTACTTC
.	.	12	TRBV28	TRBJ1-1	CASSTIKSRAFF	TGTGCCAGCAGTACAATTAAATCCCGCGCTTTCTTT
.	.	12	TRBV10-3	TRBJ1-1	CAISGNRLEAFF	TGTGCCATCAGTGGGAACAGGCTTGAAGCTTTCTTT
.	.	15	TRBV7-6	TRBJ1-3	CASSFDVNSGNTIYF	TGTGCCAGCAGCTTTGACGTGAACTCCGGAAACACCATATATTTT
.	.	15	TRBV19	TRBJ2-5	CASSMRGTVFETQYF	TGTGCCAGTAGTATGCGGGGTACCGTATTCGAGACCCAGTACTTC
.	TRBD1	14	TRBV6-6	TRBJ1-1	CASSQQGANTEAFF	TGTGCCAGCAGCCAACAGGGGGCCAACACTGAAGCTTTCTTT